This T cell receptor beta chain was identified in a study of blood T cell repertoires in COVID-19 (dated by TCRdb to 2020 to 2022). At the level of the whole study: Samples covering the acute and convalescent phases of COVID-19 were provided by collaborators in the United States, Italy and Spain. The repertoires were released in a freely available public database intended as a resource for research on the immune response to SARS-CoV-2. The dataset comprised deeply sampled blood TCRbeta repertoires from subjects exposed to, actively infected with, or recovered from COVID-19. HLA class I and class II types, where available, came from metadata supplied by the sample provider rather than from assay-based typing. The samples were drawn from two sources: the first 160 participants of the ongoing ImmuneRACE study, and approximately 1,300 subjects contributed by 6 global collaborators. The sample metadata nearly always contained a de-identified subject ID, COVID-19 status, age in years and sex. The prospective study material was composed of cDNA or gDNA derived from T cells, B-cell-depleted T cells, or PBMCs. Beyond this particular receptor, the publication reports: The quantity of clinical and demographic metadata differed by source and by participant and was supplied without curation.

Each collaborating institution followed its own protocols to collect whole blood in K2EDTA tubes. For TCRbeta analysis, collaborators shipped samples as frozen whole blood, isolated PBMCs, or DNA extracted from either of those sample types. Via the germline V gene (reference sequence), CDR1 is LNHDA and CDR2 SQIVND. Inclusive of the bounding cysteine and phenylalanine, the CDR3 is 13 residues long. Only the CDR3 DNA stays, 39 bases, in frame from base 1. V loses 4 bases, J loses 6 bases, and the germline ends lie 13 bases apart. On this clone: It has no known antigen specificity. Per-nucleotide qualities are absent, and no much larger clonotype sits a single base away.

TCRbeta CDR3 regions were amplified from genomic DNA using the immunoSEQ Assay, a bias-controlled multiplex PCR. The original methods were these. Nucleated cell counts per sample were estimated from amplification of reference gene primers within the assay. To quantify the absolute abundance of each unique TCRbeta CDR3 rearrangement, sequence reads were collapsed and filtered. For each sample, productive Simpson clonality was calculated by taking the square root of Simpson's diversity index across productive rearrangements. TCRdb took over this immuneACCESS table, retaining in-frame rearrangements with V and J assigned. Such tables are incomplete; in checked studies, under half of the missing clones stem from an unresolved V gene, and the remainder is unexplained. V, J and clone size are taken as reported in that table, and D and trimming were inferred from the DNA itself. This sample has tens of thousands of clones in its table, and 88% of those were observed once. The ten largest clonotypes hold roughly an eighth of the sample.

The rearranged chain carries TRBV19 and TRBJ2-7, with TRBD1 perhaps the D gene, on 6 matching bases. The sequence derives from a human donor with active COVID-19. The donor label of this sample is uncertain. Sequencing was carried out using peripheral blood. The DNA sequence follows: TGTGCCAGTAGTAAACAGGGAGTCGTCGAGCAGTACTTC. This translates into CASSKQGVVEQYF.